The clone carrying this TCR beta chain was observed a single time. The CDR3 has 17 amino acids. The V and J ends lost 4 bases and 1 base respectively, with 20 bases between them. CDR1 is SGDLS and CDR2 is YYNGEE in the germline V gene. These data belong to a study of blood T cell repertoires in COVID-19. Study summary: Sources were T cells, B-cell-depleted T cells, or PBMCs; the material itself was cDNA or gDNA.

Original handling: Amplification of reference gene primers was used by the study to estimate nucleated cell counts. Sequencing was performed with immunoSEQ multiplex PCR; in TCRdb, only in-frame clones are kept and a portion is missing. Clone size and the V and J calls come from that table; the DNA yielded D and trimming. The repertoire holds under 95,000 clones, with roughly 78% as singletons. The clonotype was recovered from a woman older than 75 with acute or convalescent COVID-19. The sample comprised peripheral blood. The chain links TRBV9 to TRBJ1-2, with D perhaps TRBD1 (5 bases). The CDR3 loop reads CASSPHWGQDLNYGYTF. CDR3 sequence (DNA): TGTGCCAGCAGCCCCCACTGGGGCCAGGACCTTAACTATGGCTACACCTTC.